This TCR beta chain was found in a study of control samples from healthy donors and cancer patients. Profiling relied on immunoSEQ multiplex PCR, and the TCRdb table lists in-frame clones only, not all of them. The sample records some 71,000 clones, about nine tenths being singletons. The germline V gene encodes CDR1 SEHNR and CDR2 FQNEAQ (reference sequence). The V and J ends lost 5 bases and 0 bases respectively, with 13 bases between them. The CDR3 spans 15 residues. The sequenced sample was PBMCs. The source of this sequence is a man between 60 and 75 years old with colorectal cancer. The J gene is TRBJ1-2, the V gene TRBV7-9, with D possibly being TRBD1 (5 bases). The CDR3 is CASSAIQGANYGYTF. The CDR3 bases are TGTGCCAGCAGCGCCATTCAGGGAGCTAACTATGGCTACACCTTC.